This TCR beta chain was profiled in a study of blood T cell repertoires in COVID-19. Study at large: Both acute and convalescent COVID-19 samples were obtained from the United States, Italy and Spain. In each case, the material was cDNA or gDNA derived from T cells, B-cell-depleted T cells, or PBMCs.

Recovery meant two consecutive negative NP/OP PCR tests, professional clearance, or resolved symptoms. In the original processing: Amplification from reference gene primers served as the basis for estimated nucleated cell counts. Sequencing was performed with immunoSEQ multiplex PCR; in TCRdb, only in-frame clones are kept and a portion is missing. That table supplies the V and J calls and clone size; D and trimming were determined from the DNA. The sample yields just over 300,000 clones, 80% to 90% seen once. From germline, CDR1 is WSHSY and CDR2 SAAADI. The CDR3 has 16 residues. Trimming took off 2 bases at V and 2 bases at J, with 13 bases between the two ends.

The clonotype comes from a man in his thirties or forties who had recovered from COVID-19. The material sequenced was PBMCs or T cells enriched from blood (not recorded which). The chain links TRBV10-2 to TRBJ2-4, with D unclear. The CDR3 DNA is TGCGCCAGCAGTGAGATCGGTTCGAGGACCAAAAACATTCAGTACTTC. It specifies CASSEIGSRTKNIQYF.